This T cell receptor (beta chain) was captured by sequencing in a study of shared clonotypes between healthy human individuals. On the study more broadly: Three plates were used per donor for CD4 naive, three for CD4 memory, two for CD8 naive and one for CD8 memory.

Clones were read by immunoSEQ multiplex PCR, and TCRdb kept only the in-frame ones, dropping some. The table lists about 1.5 million clones, 98% of them singletons. The V and J ends lost 5 bases and 8 bases respectively, with 13 bases between them. From germline, CDR1 is SGHAT and CDR2 FQNNGV. The CDR3 totals 13 residues. The chain joins TRBV11-2 to TRBJ1-5; perhaps TRBD1 as D (6 bases). What was sequenced was naive CD4+ T cells sorted from blood. The subset: CD45RA+ positively selected. The TCR was taken from a man under 40 in good health. The CDR3 loop reads CASSQTRGEPQHF. CDR3 nucleotides: TGTGCCAGCAGCCAGACCAGGGGTGAGCCCCAGCATTTT. Together with reference TRBV11-2 and TRBJ1-5, the CDR3 gives the full variable domain: EAGVAQSPRYKIIEKRQSVAFWCNPISGHATLYWYQQILGQGPKLLIQFQNNGVVDDSQLPKDRFSAERLKGVDSTLKIQPAKLEDSAVYLCASSQTRGEPQHFGDGTRLSIL.